This entry concerns a single T cell receptor (beta chain). No antigen is known for it. This sample stems from a study of cytomegalovirus exposure and HLA in healthy donors. Study-wide findings and caveats: As immune exposure information, only CMV serostatus was available. Later genetic work tied a missense DCLRE1C variant to beta-chain V and J trimming.

PCR amplification relied on 60 Vbeta primers (plus 13 Jbeta primers). Measured with immunoSEQ multiplex PCR; TCRdb has only the in-frame clones, and not every one. The table includes about 59,000 clones, about 80% detected once. There are 14 residues in the CDR3. The ends lost 0 bases at V and 8 bases at J; junction bases unmatched: 6. Looked up from germline, CDR1 is GTSNPN and CDR2 is SVGIG (reference sequence). The TCR originated in a woman aged 35 to 49 in good health and CMV-seronegative. The sequenced sample consisted of PBMCs. This sequence joins TRBV30 and TRBJ1-4, with 7 bases aligning to TRBD1. Here the CDR3 reads CAWSVVGQAEKLFF. The CDR3 nucleotides are TGTGCCTGGAGTGTGGTTGGACAGGCCGAAAAACTGTTTTTT.